This T cell receptor (beta chain) was sequenced during a study of blood T cells in healthy people across ages. Next came a second PCR, run for about 6 to 11 cycles, which used a sample-barcoded 5' primer along with a J-beta primer mix. TCRdb analysed the 5' RACE reads with MiXCR anew, one entry per CDR3 protein. The sample holds about 1.4 million distinct CDR3 sequences, approximately 60% seen once. This clonotype was seen repeatedly, ten times or more. Its ends do not fully match the called genes, so a read error is possible. Germline lookup yields CDR1 MNHEY and CDR2 SMNVEV (reference sequence). There are 13 residues in the CDR3.

The TCR originated in a man younger than 35 in good health. The sample taken for sequencing was blood. The rearrangement joins TRBV27 to TRBJ2-7; D is possibly TRBD2 (5 bases). CDR3 protein: CASSLRETYEQYF. CDR3 sequence (DNA): TGCGCCAGCAGCCTCCGGGAAACCTACGAGCAGTACTTC.